These T cell receptor beta chains were read from a single sample in a study of Ad26.COV2.S vaccination and SARS-CoV-2 variants. Repertoires were generated with immunoSEQ multiplex PCR, while TCRdb's copy carries only in-frame clones and drops some. The sample carries about 350,000 clones, around nine tenths recorded once. This material consisted of peripheral blood, taken in a trial of Ad26.COV2.S vaccine versus placebo. Source of these receptors: a person aged 18 to 65 who received the Ad26.COV2.S COVID-19 vaccine or a placebo. Both conserved end residues are part of each CDR3. D genes are given only for firm matches. Clone size is not always given. Where it is, it says once, few, many or a class for expanded clones.

J: TRBJ1-5; size: -; length: 13; D: -; V: TRBV27; DNA: TGTGCCAGCAGCCTTCATAGGGGACAGCCCCAGCATTTT; CDR3: CASSLHRGQPQHF
J: TRBJ1-1; size: -; length: 13; D: -; V: TRBV12-3/TRBV12-4; DNA: TGTGCCAGCAGTTTTTCTGGAAACACTGAAGCTTTCTTT; CDR3: CASSFSGNTEAFF
J: TRBJ2-1; size: -; length: 15; D: -; V: TRBV4-2; DNA: TGTGCCAGCAGCCAAGGGATATTCTCCTACAATGAGCAGTTCTTC; CDR3: CASSQGIFSYNEQFF
J: TRBJ1-5; size: -; length: 16; D: TRBD1; V: TRBV6-5; DNA: TGTGCCAGCAGTAACTATCCAGGGGGCGCGAATCAGCCCCAGCATTTT; CDR3: CASSNYPGGANQPQHF
J: TRBJ2-2; size: -; length: 12; D: -; V: TRBV4-3; DNA: TGCGCCAGCAGCCAAGACAGGGGGGAGCTGTTTTTT; CDR3: CASSQDRGELFF
J: TRBJ1-1; size: -; length: 13; D: -; V: TRBV11-3; DNA: TGTGCCAGCAGCCCAGACAGGTACACTGAAGCTTTCTTT; CDR3: CASSPDRYTEAFF
J: TRBJ2-7; size: -; length: 14; D: -; V: TRBV2; DNA: TGTGCCACCACGAGTTTTGGGAACTCCTACGAGCAGTACTTC; CDR3: CATTSFGNSYEQYF
J: TRBJ1-4; size: -; length: 18; D: TRBD1; V: TRBV18; DNA: TGTGCCAGCTCACCGCCCCCGTCAGGGGGCCGTTCTAATGAAAAACTGTTTTTT; CDR3: CASSPPPSGGRSNEKLFF
J: TRBJ1-4; size: -; length: 14; D: -; V: TRBV27; DNA: TGTGCCAGCAGTTTATGGGGCGATCGCGAAAAACTGTTTTTT; CDR3: CASSLWGDREKLFF
J: TRBJ2-1; size: -; length: 17; D: -; V: TRBV9; DNA: TGTGCCAGCAGCGTATCCCTGAGCTCAAGCTCCTACAATGAGCAGTTCTTC; CDR3: CASSVSLSSSSYNEQFF
J: TRBJ2-2; size: once; length: 17; D: -; V: TRBV28; DNA: TGTGCCAGCACCCCTCCCCCAGGGGACCAGAACACCGGGGAGCTGTTTTTT; CDR3: CASTPPPGDQNTGELFF
J: TRBJ2-6; size: -; length: 16; D: TRBD1; V: TRBV6-2/TRBV6-3; DNA: TGTGCCAGCAGCCGGGACAGGGTCCCTGGGGCCAACGTCCTGACTTTC; CDR3: CASSRDRVPGANVLTF
J: TRBJ2-7; size: -; length: 13; D: TRBD1; V: TRBV6-6; DNA: TGTGCCAGCAGGGGGCAGGGGGCGCGGGAGCAGTACTTC; CDR3: CASRGQGAREQYF
J: TRBJ1-1; size: few; length: 15; D: -; V: TRBV4-1; DNA: TGCGCCAGCAGCCAAGAGGTCGCTATGAACACTGAAGCTTTCTTT; CDR3: CASSQEVAMNTEAFF
J: TRBJ2-3; size: -; length: 15; D: TRBD2; V: TRBV2; DNA: TGTGCCAGCAGCGGGACTAGCGGACGCACAGATACGCAGTATTTT; CDR3: CASSGTSGRTDTQYF
J: TRBJ2-7; size: -; length: 12; D: -; V: TRBV5-1; DNA: TGCGCCAGCAGCTTGGGAGGTGTCGAGCAGTACTTC; CDR3: CASSLGGVEQYF
J: TRBJ2-7; size: -; length: 15; D: TRBD2; V: TRBV13; DNA: TGTGCCAGCAGCTTTCGCGGGGGGCCTTCCTACGAGCAGTACTTC; CDR3: CASSFRGGPSYEQYF
J: TRBJ2-6; size: -; length: 15; D: -; V: TRBV5-1; DNA: TGCGCCAGCAGCTTGGGCGAATCCGGAGCCAACGTCCTGACTTTC; CDR3: CASSLGESGANVLTF
J: TRBJ2-1; size: -; length: 14; D: -; V: TRBV28; DNA: TGTGCCACCAAGTCCGTGTCGACTGGCAATGAGCAGTTCTTC; CDR3: CATKSVSTGNEQFF
J: TRBJ1-1; size: -; length: 13; D: -; V: TRBV5-5; DNA: TGTGCCAGCAGCTTGGGGGTGAGGGCTGAAGCTTTCTTT; CDR3: CASSLGVRAEAFF
J: TRBJ1-5; size: -; length: 13; D: -; V: TRBV4-1; DNA: TGCGCCAGCAGCCGCCTGAGAAATCAGCCCCAGCATTTT; CDR3: CASSRLRNQPQHF
J: TRBJ1-6; size: -; length: 14; D: -; V: TRBV4-1; DNA: TGCGCCAGCAGCCAAGAGGATAGGCGTTCACCCCTCCACTTT; CDR3: CASSQEDRRSPLHF
J: TRBJ2-3; size: -; length: 15; D: -; V: TRBV9; DNA: TGTGCCAGCAGCGTAGTGGGAGACAGCACAGATACGCAGTATTTT; CDR3: CASSVVGDSTDTQYF
J: TRBJ1-2; size: -; length: 12; D: TRBD1; V: TRBV2; DNA: TGTGCCAGCCTTGGACAGGTCCATGGCTACACCTTC; CDR3: CASLGQVHGYTF
J: TRBJ2-3; size: -; length: 13; D: -; V: TRBV29-1; DNA: TGCAGCGTTGAAATAACGGGGACAGATACGCAGTATTTT; CDR3: CSVEITGTDTQYF
J: TRBJ1-3; size: -; length: 18; D: TRBD1; V: TRBV30; DNA: TGTGCCTGGAGTAAGAGACGGGGACAGTCCTTCTCTGGAAACACCATATATTTT; CDR3: CAWSKRRGQSFSGNTIYF
J: TRBJ1-6; size: few; length: 16; D: TRBD1; V: TRBV5-1; DNA: TGCGCCAGCAGTCTGACAGGGTTGAACGAAAATTCACCCCTCCACTTT; CDR3: CASSLTGLNENSPLHF
J: TRBJ2-1; size: -; length: 19; D: TRBD2; V: TRBV5-1; DNA: TGCGCCAGCAGCTTAAAAGGACTAGCGGGTGTGGGCTCCTACAATGAGCAGTTCTTC; CDR3: CASSLKGLAGVGSYNEQFF
J: TRBJ2-7; size: -; length: 12; D: -; V: TRBV28; DNA: TGTGCCAGCAGTCGGGACTCCTACGAGCAGTACTTC; CDR3: CASSRDSYEQYF
J: TRBJ1-1; size: -; length: 14; D: TRBD1; V: TRBV19; DNA: TGTGCCAGTACCCGGGGACAGGGGGTTTCTGAAGCTTTCTTT; CDR3: CASTRGQGVSEAFF
J: TRBJ2-3; size: -; length: 16; D: TRBD1; V: TRBV19; DNA: TGTGCCAGTAGTTCAGGGGACAGGGGGATCGCAGATACGCAGTATTTT; CDR3: CASSSGDRGIADTQYF
J: TRBJ2-3; size: -; length: 16; D: TRBD2; V: TRBV5-6; DNA: TGTGCCAGCAGCTTGGGACTAGCGGAGCCCACAGATACGCAGTATTTT; CDR3: CASSLGLAEPTDTQYF
J: TRBJ2-6; size: -; length: 16; D: -; V: TRBV7-3; DNA: TGTGCCAGCAGCTTACGACAGGACTCTGGGGCCAACGTCCTGACTTTC; CDR3: CASSLRQDSGANVLTF
J: TRBJ2-7; size: -; length: 15; D: -; V: TRBV6-5; DNA: TGTGCCAGCAGTCGAGCCGGGACGGGAGCCTACGAGCAGTACTTC; CDR3: CASSRAGTGAYEQYF
J: TRBJ2-1; size: -; length: 16; D: TRBD2; V: TRBV5-4; DNA: TGTGCCAGCAGCCCCAGGACTAGGACCGACTACAATGAGCAGTTCTTC; CDR3: CASSPRTRTDYNEQFF
J: TRBJ1-2; size: -; length: 14; D: -; V: TRBV7-8; DNA: TGTGCCAGCAGTCTGACGGGCCGAGACTATGGCTACACCTTC; CDR3: CASSLTGRDYGYTF
J: TRBJ1-2; size: -; length: 15; D: TRBD1; V: TRBV5-6; DNA: TGTGCCAGCAGCTTCCGGGACAGCTATCCCTATGGCTACACCTTC; CDR3: CASSFRDSYPYGYTF
J: TRBJ2-6; size: once; length: 19; D: TRBD1; V: TRBV7-6; DNA: TGTGCCAGCAGCTTAGCGCGACAGGGGGCCATTGCTGGGGCCAACGTCCTGACTTTC; CDR3: CASSLARQGAIAGANVLTF
J: TRBJ2-7; size: -; length: 17; D: TRBD1; V: TRBV5-1; DNA: TGCGCCAGCAGCTTGCAGGTTCAGGGACAGAGCTCCTACGAGCAGTACTTC; CDR3: CASSLQVQGQSSYEQYF